A selection of T cell receptor beta chains follows, all from one sample in a study of cytomegalovirus exposure and HLA in healthy donors. This table comes from immunoSEQ multiplex PCR, and its TCRdb copy is limited to in-frame clones, with some not included. The data contain about 150,000 clones, about 80% of them singletons. Sequencing was carried out using PBMCs. The receptors originated from a man aged 30-40 years in good health and CMV-seropositive. Each CDR3 is given with its conserved first and last residue. The order of the fields is CDR3 protein, CDR3 DNA, clone size, J gene, D gene, V gene. D genes are given only for firm matches. Part of the rows lack a size; the others show once, few, many or a class for expanded clones.

CDR3 protein: CASTPAAVRGIGYGYTF; CDR3 DNA: TGTGCCAGTACCCCCGCGGCGGTAAGGGGGATCGGGTATGGCTACACCTTC; clone size: NA; J gene: TRBJ1-2; D gene: NA; V gene: TRBV19
CDR3 protein: CASIGGTESNEKLFF; CDR3 DNA: TGTGCCAGCATTGGGGGGACAGAATCTAATGAAAAACTGTTTTTT; clone size: few; J gene: TRBJ1-4; D gene: TRBD1; V gene: TRBV28
CDR3 protein: CSSSLELGTVKETQYF; CDR3 DNA: TGTTCCAGCAGCTTAGAATTGGGGACAGTTAAAGAGACCCAGTACTTC; clone size: NA; J gene: TRBJ2-5; D gene: TRBD1; V gene: TRBV7-9
CDR3 protein: CAWSLLAGETQYF; CDR3 DNA: TGTGCCTGGAGTCTCCTAGCGGGAGAGACCCAGTACTTC; clone size: few; J gene: TRBJ2-5; D gene: TRBD2; V gene: TRBV30
CDR3 protein: CASTKGTSGMRTDTQYF; CDR3 DNA: TGTGCCAGTACCAAAGGGACTAGCGGGATGCGGACAGATACGCAGTATTTT; clone size: NA; J gene: TRBJ2-3; D gene: TRBD2; V gene: TRBV19
CDR3 protein: CASSRTGGNYGYTF; CDR3 DNA: TGTGCCAGCAGCCGGACAGGGGGGAACTATGGCTACACCTTC; clone size: NA; J gene: TRBJ1-2; D gene: TRBD1; V gene: TRBV5-5
CDR3 protein: CASSYYGAGETQYF; CDR3 DNA: TGTGCCAGCAGTTACTACGGTGCGGGAGAGACCCAGTACTTC; clone size: NA; J gene: TRBJ2-5; D gene: NA; V gene: TRBV6-5
CDR3 protein: CASSRIAGGENEQFF; CDR3 DNA: TGTGCCAGTAGTCGCATAGCGGGAGGGGAGAATGAGCAGTTCTTC; clone size: NA; J gene: TRBJ2-1; D gene: TRBD2; V gene: TRBV19
CDR3 protein: CAISTTGNQPQHF; CDR3 DNA: TGTGCCATCAGTACGACAGGGAATCAGCCCCAGCATTTT; clone size: NA; J gene: TRBJ1-5; D gene: TRBD1; V gene: TRBV10-3
CDR3 protein: CASREETGLIEQYF; CDR3 DNA: TGTGCCAGCAGGGAGGAAACAGGGCTAATCGAGCAGTACTTC; clone size: NA; J gene: TRBJ2-7; D gene: NA; V gene: TRBV2
CDR3 protein: CASSFSREQFF; CDR3 DNA: TGTGCCAGCAGCTTTTCCCGGGAGCAGTTCTTC; clone size: NA; J gene: TRBJ2-1; D gene: NA; V gene: TRBV7-9
CDR3 protein: CASSVTGVDEQFF; CDR3 DNA: TGTGCCAGCAGCGTAACGGGGGTCGATGAGCAGTTCTTC; clone size: few; J gene: TRBJ2-1; D gene: NA; V gene: TRBV9
CDR3 protein: CASSRTSYEQYF; CDR3 DNA: TGTGCCAGCAGCCGGACATCCTACGAGCAGTACTTC; clone size: NA; J gene: TRBJ2-7; D gene: NA; V gene: TRBV7-9
CDR3 protein: CASSLTSGSYNEQFF; CDR3 DNA: TGTGCCAGCAGTCTAACTAGCGGATCCTACAATGAGCAGTTCTTC; clone size: NA; J gene: TRBJ2-1; D gene: TRBD2; V gene: TRBV25-1
CDR3 protein: CASSLVQSVVEQYF; CDR3 DNA: TGTGCCAGCAGCTTAGTACAGTCCGTCGTCGAGCAGTACTTC; clone size: NA; J gene: TRBJ2-7; D gene: NA; V gene: TRBV11-2
CDR3 protein: CASSPGLGNYNEQFF; CDR3 DNA: TGTGCCAGCAGTCCGGGACTCGGGAATTACAATGAGCAGTTCTTC; clone size: NA; J gene: TRBJ2-1; D gene: NA; V gene: TRBV7-3
CDR3 protein: CASSLVRSYNEQFF; CDR3 DNA: TGTGCCAGCAGTTTAGTCAGGTCTTACAATGAGCAGTTCTTC; clone size: NA; J gene: TRBJ2-1; D gene: NA; V gene: TRBV28
CDR3 protein: CASSGQGRYEQYF; CDR3 DNA: TGTGCCAGCTCCGGACAGGGGCGGTACGAGCAGTACTTC; clone size: NA; J gene: TRBJ2-7; D gene: TRBD1; V gene: TRBV18
CDR3 protein: CASSSTGGSLETQYF; CDR3 DNA: TGCGCCAGCAGCTCGACAGGGGGCTCTTTAGAGACCCAGTACTTC; clone size: NA; J gene: TRBJ2-5; D gene: TRBD1; V gene: TRBV5-1
CDR3 protein: CASRPGTSGTGEQFF; CDR3 DNA: TGTGCCAGCAGACCCGGGACTAGCGGGACTGGGGAGCAGTTCTTC; clone size: NA; J gene: TRBJ2-1; D gene: TRBD2; V gene: TRBV11-1
CDR3 protein: CASTRVQGPNEQFF; CDR3 DNA: TGTGCCAGCACCAGGGTGCAGGGGCCCAATGAACAGTTCTTC; clone size: NA; J gene: TRBJ2-1; D gene: NA; V gene: TRBV6-1
CDR3 protein: CASSYSSGHLAFF; CDR3 DNA: TGTGCCAGCAGTTACTCCTCAGGTCATCTGGCTTTCTTT; clone size: NA; J gene: TRBJ1-1; D gene: NA; V gene: TRBV6-5
CDR3 protein: CASSLRGPGETQYF; CDR3 DNA: TGTGCCAGCAGCCTCAGGGGGCCAGGGGAGACCCAGTACTTC; clone size: NA; J gene: TRBJ2-5; D gene: TRBD1; V gene: TRBV6-1
CDR3 protein: CASSGLLAATYEQYF; CDR3 DNA: TGTGCCAGCAGTGGATTACTAGCAGCAACCTACGAGCAGTACTTC; clone size: NA; J gene: TRBJ2-7; D gene: NA; V gene: TRBV2
CDR3 protein: CASSSYRQGNEQYF; CDR3 DNA: TGTGCCAGCAGCTCCTACCGACAGGGGAACGAGCAGTACTTC; clone size: NA; J gene: TRBJ2-7; D gene: TRBD1; V gene: TRBV5-4
CDR3 protein: CASTRRGSSPLHF; CDR3 DNA: TGTGCCAGCACCCGGCGGGGTAGCTCACCCCTCCACTTT; clone size: NA; J gene: TRBJ1-6; D gene: NA; V gene: TRBV2
CDR3 protein: CASSLARGQGFQTQYF; CDR3 DNA: TGTGCTAGCAGCTTAGCGCGAGGACAGGGGTTCCAGACCCAGTACTTC; clone size: NA; J gene: TRBJ2-5; D gene: TRBD1; V gene: TRBV7-7
CDR3 protein: CAGSVAGRVGELFF; CDR3 DNA: TGTGCCGGCAGCGTTGCTGGGCGTGTCGGGGAGCTGTTTTTT; clone size: NA; J gene: TRBJ2-2; D gene: NA; V gene: TRBV9
CDR3 protein: CSVGDFAGEKLFF; CDR3 DNA: TGCAGCGTTGGGGACTTTGCTGGGGAAAAACTGTTTTTT; clone size: NA; J gene: TRBJ1-4; D gene: NA; V gene: TRBV29-1
CDR3 protein: CASSPYTDNYGYTF; CDR3 DNA: TGTGCCAGCAGCCCCTACACAGATAACTATGGCTACACCTTC; clone size: few; J gene: TRBJ1-2; D gene: NA; V gene: TRBV4-2
CDR3 protein: CASSLATSLGTGELFF; CDR3 DNA: TGTGCCAGCAGCTTAGCAACTAGCCTGGGTACCGGGGAGCTGTTTTTT; clone size: once; J gene: TRBJ2-2; D gene: NA; V gene: TRBV7-2
CDR3 protein: CASSRTGTSGTYEQFF; CDR3 DNA: TGTGCCAGCAGCCGGACCGGGACTAGCGGGACCTATGAGCAGTTCTTC; clone size: NA; J gene: TRBJ2-1; D gene: TRBD2; V gene: TRBV7-2
CDR3 protein: CASTSGGNEQFF; CDR3 DNA: TGTGCCAGCACCTCGGGGGGGAATGAGCAGTTCTTC; clone size: once; J gene: TRBJ2-1; D gene: TRBD2; V gene: TRBV28
CDR3 protein: CATSRDPLAEIYEQYF; CDR3 DNA: TGTGCCACCAGCAGAGATCCACTAGCGGAAATTTACGAGCAGTACTTC; clone size: NA; J gene: TRBJ2-7; D gene: TRBD2; V gene: TRBV15
CDR3 protein: CASRRTGASYTEAFF; CDR3 DNA: TGTGCCAGCAGAAGGACAGGGGCTTCCTACACTGAAGCTTTCTTT; clone size: NA; J gene: TRBJ1-1; D gene: TRBD1; V gene: TRBV14
CDR3 protein: CASSPEAGSGANVLTF; CDR3 DNA: TGTGCCAGCAGCCCGGAAGCAGGCTCTGGGGCCAACGTCCTGACTTTC; clone size: medium-sized; J gene: TRBJ2-6; D gene: NA; V gene: TRBV4-2
CDR3 protein: CASSPGIASGELFF; CDR3 DNA: TGTGCCAGCAGCCCCGGTATCGCCTCCGGGGAGCTGTTTTTT; clone size: NA; J gene: TRBJ2-2; D gene: NA; V gene: TRBV6-5
CDR3 protein: CASSLVASEREQFF; CDR3 DNA: TGTGCCAGCAGCTTAGTGGCTAGCGAGAGAGAGCAGTTCTTC; clone size: NA; J gene: TRBJ2-1; D gene: NA; V gene: TRBV7-6
CDR3 protein: CASSLTPGMVYEQYF; CDR3 DNA: TGCGCCAGCAGCTTGACACCGGGGATGGTCTACGAGCAGTACTTC; clone size: NA; J gene: TRBJ2-7; D gene: NA; V gene: TRBV5-1
CDR3 protein: CASRLLAEGETQYF; CDR3 DNA: TGTGCCAGCAGGTTACTAGCGGAGGGCGAGACCCAGTACTTC; clone size: NA; J gene: TRBJ2-5; D gene: TRBD2; V gene: TRBV13
CDR3 protein: CASSPGLAEPREQYF; CDR3 DNA: TGTGCCAGCAGCCCGGGACTAGCGGAGCCTCGGGAGCAGTACTTC; clone size: NA; J gene: TRBJ2-7; D gene: TRBD2; V gene: TRBV7-6
CDR3 protein: CATTPQEDRTDTQYF; CDR3 DNA: TGTGCCACCACCCCTCAGGAGGACCGCACAGATACGCAGTATTTT; clone size: NA; J gene: TRBJ2-3; D gene: NA; V gene: TRBV28
CDR3 protein: CASSLSRGGREQYF; CDR3 DNA: TGTGCCAGCAGTTTGTCGCGCGGGGGCCGCGAGCAGTACTTC; clone size: NA; J gene: TRBJ2-7; D gene: NA; V gene: TRBV27
CDR3 protein: CASSLAPILAGGPYEQYF; CDR3 DNA: TGTGCCAGCAGCTTAGCTCCGATCCTAGCGGGAGGGCCGTACGAGCAGTACTTC; clone size: NA; J gene: TRBJ2-7; D gene: TRBD2; V gene: TRBV11-3
CDR3 protein: CAWSEGPYEQYF; CDR3 DNA: TGTGCCTGGAGTGAGGGGCCCTACGAGCAGTACTTC; clone size: NA; J gene: TRBJ2-7; D gene: NA; V gene: TRBV30
CDR3 protein: CTTLSGGDYGYTF; CDR3 DNA: TGCACCACCCTGTCGGGGGGGGACTATGGCTACACCTTC; clone size: NA; J gene: TRBJ1-2; D gene: NA; V gene: TRBV29-1
CDR3 protein: CASRGGVTQYF; CDR3 DNA: TGTGCCAGTAGGGGAGGGGTGACCCAGTACTTC; clone size: once; J gene: TRBJ2-5; D gene: TRBD2; V gene: TRBV19
CDR3 protein: CATSRDRDSQETQYF; CDR3 DNA: TGTGCCACCAGCAGAGATCGGGACAGCCAAGAGACCCAGTACTTC; clone size: NA; J gene: TRBJ2-5; D gene: TRBD1; V gene: TRBV15
CDR3 protein: CSVVGSGRKYEQYF; CDR3 DNA: TGCAGCGTTGTGGGTAGCGGGAGAAAATACGAGCAGTACTTC; clone size: NA; J gene: TRBJ2-7; D gene: TRBD2; V gene: TRBV29-1
CDR3 protein: CASSQDLGGDLAKNIQYF; CDR3 DNA: TGTGCCAGCAGCCAAGATCTTGGGGGCGACCTAGCCAAAAACATTCAGTACTTC; clone size: NA; J gene: TRBJ2-4; D gene: NA; V gene: TRBV4-2
CDR3 protein: CASSPGTRANSDEQFF; CDR3 DNA: TGTGCCAGCAGCCCAGGGACTCGTGCCAATTCCGATGAGCAGTTCTTC; clone size: NA; J gene: TRBJ2-1; D gene: NA; V gene: TRBV7-8
CDR3 protein: CASSRGRDRDSGNTIYF; CDR3 DNA: TGTGCCAGCTCACGCGGACGGGACAGGGATTCCGGAAACACCATATATTTT; clone size: NA; J gene: TRBJ1-3; D gene: TRBD1; V gene: TRBV18
CDR3 protein: CASSVGAGPYNEQFF; CDR3 DNA: TGTGCCAGCAGCGTAGGTGCAGGGCCCTACAATGAGCAGTTCTTC; clone size: NA; J gene: TRBJ2-1; D gene: NA; V gene: TRBV9